Described below is a single T cell receptor (beta chain) sequence and its context. It has no known antigen specificity. The input lacks base qualities; no much larger clone sits a single base away. The time point label corresponds to: baseline before first vaccination. The treatment or condition label here, explained by the study, means: meningococcal conjugate vaccine given as trial control. Samples from vaccinated people were obtained from the UK trials COV001 and COV002, which included a single-blind randomized controlled phase 2/3 trial of AZD1222 (ChAdOx1 nCoV-19) in healthy adults. Trial participant PBMC samples were collected at day 0 and day 28 after the second dose for TCRbeta chain sequencing. Inclusive of the bounding cysteine and phenylalanine, the CDR3 is 15 residues long. The entry retains the CDR3 DNA only, 45 bases that are in frame from base 1. Between the V and J ends, shortened by 6 bases and 2 bases respectively, the junction contains 14 bases. The germline V gene provides CDR1 MNHEY and CDR2 SVGAGI.

The CDR3 regions of human TCRbeta chains were subjected to immunosequencing. The authors' pipeline ran thus. Repertoire TCRs were matched against a reference library of SARS-CoV-2-specific TCRs generated with the MIRA antigen-specificity platform. Breadth meant the fraction of unique TCRs that were SARS-CoV-2-associated, whereas depth meant the fraction of total T cells that were SARS-CoV-2-associated. Using the MIRA data, every spike-specific TCR was mapped to the spike region that the TCR reacted to and assigned to either a CD4 or a CD8 class. Log10-transformed breadth and depth values were compared by one-way ANOVA with Sidak's multiple comparisons tests. TCRdb took over this immuneACCESS table, retaining in-frame rearrangements with V and J assigned. Such tables are incomplete; in checked studies, under half of the missing clones stem from an unresolved V gene, and the remainder is unexplained. The V and J calls and clone size come from that table; D and trimming were worked out from the DNA. The sample contains 130,000 to 150,000 clones, about 87% of them found a single time. Jointly, the top ten make up roughly 3.5% of the sample.

The sample belongs to a study of T cell responses to AZD1222 COVID-19 vaccine (dated by TCRdb to 2020 to 2023). A note on the overall study: TCR sequencing was performed for some 250 trial participants, of whom about 200 were given two doses of AZD1222 and around 25 were given two doses of MenACWY control vaccine. Trial participants were enrolled by age into 18-55, 56-69 and 70-plus year subgroups, with roughly 160, 29 and 62 TCR-sequenced participants respectively. What the work shows at the level of the full study, not this receptor alone: Reportedly, close to half of the unique spike-specific TCRs recognized epitopes lying outside the regions that are mutated in the B.1.351 and B.1.1.7 variants. Vaccine-associated CD4 TCRs spanned the whole spike protein, with dominant responses in regions 160-218 and 743-854. Conclusions about previously exposed vaccinees were limited because only six or seven AZD1222 recipients were SARS-CoV-2 seropositive at baseline. Because no day 14 peak-response samples were available, the repertoires could be characterized only after the peak T cell response. After two AZD1222 doses, both the breadth and the depth of spike-specific TCRs were significantly higher than at day 0 and than in MenACWY recipients. Participants were mostly white British and included more females than males, and it was suggested by the authors that clonal diversity may have been underestimated. In the small 56-69-year group, the increase in depth fell short of significance, most likely because of low power.

The chain uses TRBV6-5 and TRBJ1-5, with the D gene too uncertain to name. Sequenced material: peripheral blood, taken on day 0 of MenACWY control vaccination. The clonotype was recovered from an adult in good health. The bases read TGTGCCAGCAGGGGTCTGGTCTCGGGCAATCAGCCCCAGCATTTT. Translated, this is CASRGLVSGNQPQHF.